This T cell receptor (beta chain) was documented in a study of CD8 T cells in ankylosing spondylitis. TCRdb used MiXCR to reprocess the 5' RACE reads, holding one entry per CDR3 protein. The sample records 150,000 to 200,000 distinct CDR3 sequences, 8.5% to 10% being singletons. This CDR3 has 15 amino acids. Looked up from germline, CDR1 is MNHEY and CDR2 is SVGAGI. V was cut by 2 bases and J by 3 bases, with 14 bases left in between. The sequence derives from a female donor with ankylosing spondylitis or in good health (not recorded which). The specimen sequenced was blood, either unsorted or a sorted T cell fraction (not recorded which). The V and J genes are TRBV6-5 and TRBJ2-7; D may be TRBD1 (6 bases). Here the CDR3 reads CASSYRLRGGYEQYF. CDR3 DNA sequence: TGTGCCAGCAGTTACCGGCTGAGAGGGGGCTACGAGCAGTACTTC.